A selection of T cell receptor beta chains follows, all from one sample in a study of CD8+ T cells in alopecia areata. This table comes from immunoSEQ multiplex PCR, and its TCRdb copy is limited to in-frame clones, with some not included. The sample has about 140,000 clones; 70% to 90% are singletons. Sequencing was performed on CD8+ T cells sorted from blood, taken at week 4, from a patient treated with tofacitinib. Receptors were obtained from a human donor with alopecia areata. Each CDR3 is given with its conserved first and last residue. D genes are given only for firm matches. Clone sizes are given selectively: once, few, many, or a class where the clone is expanded.

TRBJ2-7 . TRBV11-2 . CASSSRSTESLSYEQYF TGTGCCAGCAGCTCCCGATCTACTGAGAGCCTCTCCTACGAGCAGTACTTC
TRBJ2-3 . TRBV2 . CASMRGSTDTQYF TGTGCCAGCATGAGGGGTAGCACAGATACGCAGTATTTT
TRBJ2-1 few TRBV2 . CASSDGVGTFYNEQFF TGTGCCAGCAGTGATGGAGTCGGAACTTTCTACAATGAGCAGTTCTTC
TRBJ2-4 . TRBV5-1 . CASSLDSAKNIQYF TGCGCCAGCAGCCTGGACTCAGCCAAAAACATTCAGTACTTC
TRBJ2-1 . TRBV6-1 . CASMGGYYNEQFF TGTGCCAGCATGGGGGGCTACTACAATGAGCAGTTCTTC
TRBJ1-1 . TRBV13 . CASSLRGRAGAFF TGTGCCAGCAGCTTAAGAGGGAGGGCCGGAGCTTTCTTT
TRBJ1-5 . TRBV6-5 . CASSYDAGPHQPQHF TGTGCCAGCAGTTACGATGCGGGGCCCCATCAGCCCCAGCATTTT
TRBJ2-1 . TRBV7-9 . CASRRINEQFF TGTGCCAGCAGGCGAATCAATGAGCAGTTCTTC
TRBJ2-7 . TRBV6-6 . CASSYSTLEQYF TGTGCCAGCAGTTACTCTACTCTCGAGCAGTACTTC
TRBJ2-7 . TRBV7-9 . CASSLEIGPYEQYF TGTGCCAGCAGCTTAGAGATTGGGCCCTACGAGCAGTACTTC
TRBJ2-7 . TRBV29-1 . CSVGKQGPTSYEQYF TGCAGCGTCGGCAAACAGGGCCCTACCTCCTACGAGCAGTACTTC
TRBJ2-2 few TRBV29-1 . CSVEDKITGELFF TGCAGCGTTGAAGACAAGATCACCGGGGAGCTGTTTTTT
TRBJ2-1 . TRBV9 . CASSVRRGSSYNEQFF TGTGCCAGCAGCGTAAGGAGAGGGAGCTCCTACAATGAGCAGTTCTTC
TRBJ1-1 . TRBV19 . CASSIAQRGTEAFF TGTGCCAGTAGTATCGCACAAAGGGGGACTGAAGCTTTCTTT
TRBJ2-7 . TRBV4-1 . CASSQEGRVYEQYF TGCGCCAGCAGCCAAGAGGGAAGGGTTTACGAGCAGTACTTC
TRBJ2-2 few TRBV29-1 . CSVSERSGGELFF TGCAGCGTCTCCGAGAGGAGTGGCGGGGAGCTGTTTTTT
TRBJ2-5 . TRBV6-5 . CASSRGETQYF TGTGCCAGCAGTCGGGGGGAGACCCAGTACTTC
TRBJ1-2 . TRBV29-1 . CSVDSTENYGYTF TGCAGCGTTGACTCGACGGAGAACTATGGCTACACCTTC
TRBJ2-7 . TRBV4-1 TRBD2 CASSQVRLAVYEQYF TGCGCCAGCAGCCAAGTTCGTCTAGCGGTCTACGAGCAGTACTTC
TRBJ2-7 . TRBV7-9 . CASSLMGAEQYF TGTGCCAGCAGCTTAATGGGTGCTGAGCAGTACTTC
TRBJ2-7 once TRBV5-4 TRBD1 CASSLGPGQGNSYEQYF TGTGCCAGCAGCTTAGGTCCGGGACAGGGTAACTCCTACGAGCAGTACTTC
TRBJ2-1 . TRBV2 . CASTPDSDYNEQFF TGTGCCAGCACCCCTGACTCTGACTACAATGAGCAGTTCTTC
TRBJ2-2 . TRBV29-1 . CSVQGGTGELFF TGCAGCGTCCAGGGGGGTACCGGGGAGCTGTTTTTT
TRBJ2-5 . TRBV5-4 . CASSHPHKNQETQYF TGTGCCAGCAGCCATCCTCATAAAAACCAAGAGACCCAGTACTTC
TRBJ2-3 . TRBV7-9 . CASSFSGVGDTQYF TGTGCCAGCAGCTTTTCGGGGGTAGGAGATACGCAGTATTTT
TRBJ2-3 few TRBV7-3 . CASSSDTSDTQYF TGTGCCAGCAGCTCGGACACGTCGGATACGCAGTATTTT
TRBJ2-7 . TRBV6-5 TRBD1 CASRAPGQGAYEQYF TGTGCCAGCAGAGCCCCGGGACAGGGAGCCTACGAGCAGTACTTC